The sequence of this TCR beta chain was determined in a study of T-cell memory formation after mild COVID-19. The germline V gene has CDR1 DFQATT and CDR2 SNEGSKA (reference sequence). After removal of 7 bases from V and 0 bases from J, the junction contained 14 bases not matched to a gene. CDR3 length equals 17 residues. Study-level findings and limits: Contracting CD4+ clones lay largely in CM and EM, with CD8+ ones residing in EMRA.

The 5'RACE method, run with constant-segment primers, produced TCR alpha and TCR beta cDNA libraries (carrying sample barcodes and UMIs). TCRdb re-called the 5' RACE reads through MiXCR, storing one row per CDR3 protein. The sample lists more than 150,000 distinct CDR3 sequences, about 20% seen once, with about 23% in the top ten. With respect to this clonotype: Its antigen is still unknown.

The source material was PBMCs or a T cell subset sorted from them (not recorded which). The sequence was collected from an adult woman who had mild COVID-19 (a few samples of this study predate the infection). Cell type and time point are not known. The chain employs TRBV20-1 and TRBJ2-1, with 8 bases matching TRBD2. The DNA of the CDR3 is TGCAGTGTCACAGATAGCGGGACTTGGAGCTCCTACAATGAGCAGTTCTTC. Translating it yields CSVTDSGTWSSYNEQFF.